Listed below are T cell receptor beta chains from one sample, sequenced in a study of blood T cell repertoires in COVID-19. Here immunoSEQ multiplex PCR was the method, and the copy in TCRdb shows in-frame clones only, minus some. There are more than 85,000 clones in the sample; 75% to 85% occur only once, and more than 15% lies in the top ten. Source material: peripheral blood. Receptor source: a woman aged 55-70 years with acute or convalescent COVID-19. The CDR3 runs from the conserved cysteine through the conserved F or W. D genes are given only for firm matches. Only part of the rows carry a size: once, few, many, or a class if the clone is expanded.

NA,NA,TRBV7-7,TRBJ2-2,TGTGCCAGCAGCCTAAGCCCCACAGGGAACACCGGGGAGCTGTTTTTT,CASSLSPTGNTGELFF
NA,NA,TRBV18,TRBJ1-4,TGTGCCAGCCGACCATTAGCGCAGGGGAATGAAAAACTGTTTTTT,CASRPLAQGNEKLFF
NA,TRBD1,TRBV7-2,TRBJ2-7,TGTGCCAGCAGCTTAGTTTGGACAGGGGGCTACGAGCAGTACTTC,CASSLVWTGGYEQYF
NA,NA,TRBV6-5,TRBJ2-2,TGTGCCAGCAGACGACTGACGAACACCGGGGAGCTGTTTTTT,CASRRLTNTGELFF
NA,TRBD1,TRBV11-3,TRBJ1-1,TGTGCCAGCAGCTTTACAGGGGGCGCAACTGAAGCTTTCTTT,CASSFTGGATEAFF
NA,NA,TRBV11-2,TRBJ1-2,TGTGCCAGCAGCTTAGGGGTTTTGGCGGATGGCTACACCTTC,CASSLGVLADGYTF
once,TRBD1,TRBV6-5,TRBJ1-4,TGTGCCAGCGGCTCAACAGGGGGGGGGAATGAAAAACTGTTTTTT,CASGSTGGGNEKLFF
NA,NA,TRBV19,TRBJ1-1,TGTGCCAGTAGTATAGGAACAGAGAACACTGAAGCTTTCTTT,CASSIGTENTEAFF
NA,NA,TRBV29-1,TRBJ2-3,TGCAGCGTGGCGGAGGCAGATACGCAGTATTTT,CSVAEADTQYF
NA,NA,TRBV19,TRBJ1-5,TGTGCCACCCAAGACCGGGGGGGCAATCAGCCCCAGCATTTT,CATQDRGGNQPQHF
NA,NA,TRBV19,TRBJ1-2,TGTGCCAGTAGTTCCCGGCGGGGCGACTATGGCTACACCTTC,CASSSRRGDYGYTF
NA,NA,TRBV28,TRBJ1-5,TGTGCCAGCGGCGGAGGGGGCAATCAGCCCCAGCATTTT,CASGGGGNQPQHF
NA,TRBD1,TRBV24-1,TRBJ1-5,TGTGCCACGTCCGGGACAGGCCTTGAGAGCAATCAGCCCCAGCATTTT,CATSGTGLESNQPQHF
NA,TRBD1,TRBV7-9,TRBJ2-2,TGTGCCAGCAGTCCGCCAACCTACAGGGGGAACACCGGGGAGCTGTTTTTT,CASSPPTYRGNTGELFF
NA,NA,TRBV7-8,TRBJ1-1,TGTGCCAGCAGCTTAGGGGGGGGGCTATATGAAGCTTTCTTT,CASSLGGGLYEAFF
NA,NA,TRBV30,TRBJ1-6,TGTGCCTGCTCATGGGGGCTCCCTAATTCACCCCTCCACTTT,CACSWGLPNSPLHF
NA,NA,TRBV9,TRBJ2-2,TGTGCCAGCAGCCACAGGGACGGGGAGCTGTTTTTT,CASSHRDGELFF